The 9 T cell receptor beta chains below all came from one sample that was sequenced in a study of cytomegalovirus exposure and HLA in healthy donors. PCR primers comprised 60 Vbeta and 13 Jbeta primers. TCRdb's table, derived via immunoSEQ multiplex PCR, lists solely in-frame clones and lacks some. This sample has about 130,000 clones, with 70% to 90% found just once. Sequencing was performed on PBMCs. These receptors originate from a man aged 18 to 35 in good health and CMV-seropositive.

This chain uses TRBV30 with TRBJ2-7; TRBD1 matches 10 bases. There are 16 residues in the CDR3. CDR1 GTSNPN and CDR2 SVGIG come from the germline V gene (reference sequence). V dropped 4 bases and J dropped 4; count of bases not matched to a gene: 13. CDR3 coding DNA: TGTGCCTGGACATTTGGGGGGCCGGGACAGGGGTACGAGCAGTACTTC. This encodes CAWTFGGPGQGYEQYF.

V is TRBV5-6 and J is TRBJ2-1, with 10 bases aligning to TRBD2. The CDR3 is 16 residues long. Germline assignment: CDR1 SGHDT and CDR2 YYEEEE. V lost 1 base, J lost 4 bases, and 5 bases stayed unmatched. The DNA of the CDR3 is TGTGCCAGCAGCTTGAGAGCGGGGGGGAGGTACAATGAGCAGTTCTTC. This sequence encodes CASSLRAGGRYNEQFF.

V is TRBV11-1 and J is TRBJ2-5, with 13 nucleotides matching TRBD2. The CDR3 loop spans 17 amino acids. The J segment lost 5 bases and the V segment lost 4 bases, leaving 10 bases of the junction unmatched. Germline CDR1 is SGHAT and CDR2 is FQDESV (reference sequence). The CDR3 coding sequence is TGTGCCAGCAGCTCGGATCCGGGACTAGCGGGGAAGGAGACCCAGTACTTC. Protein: CASSSDPGLAGKETQYF.

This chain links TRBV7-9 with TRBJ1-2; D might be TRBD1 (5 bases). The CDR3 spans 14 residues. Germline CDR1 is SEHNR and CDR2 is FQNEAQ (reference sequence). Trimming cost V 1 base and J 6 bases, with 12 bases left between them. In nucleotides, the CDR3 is TGTGCCAGCAGCTTAGAAGGGGCAGGTCATGGCTACACCTTC. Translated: CASSLEGAGHGYTF.

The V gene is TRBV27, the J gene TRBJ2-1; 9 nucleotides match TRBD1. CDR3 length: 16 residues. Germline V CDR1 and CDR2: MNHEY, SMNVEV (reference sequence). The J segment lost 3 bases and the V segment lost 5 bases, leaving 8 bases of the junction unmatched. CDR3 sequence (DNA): TGTGCCAGCAGTCTCTCCGGGACAGGGATCTACAATGAGCAGTTCTTC. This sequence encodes CASSLSGTGIYNEQFF.

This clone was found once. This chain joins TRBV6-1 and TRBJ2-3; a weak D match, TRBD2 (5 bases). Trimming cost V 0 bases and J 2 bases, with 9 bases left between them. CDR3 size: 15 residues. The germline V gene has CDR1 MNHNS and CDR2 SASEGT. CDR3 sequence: CASSEAGGSTDTQYF. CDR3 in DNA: TGTGCCAGCAGTGAAGCGGGCGGGTCCACAGATACGCAGTATTTT.

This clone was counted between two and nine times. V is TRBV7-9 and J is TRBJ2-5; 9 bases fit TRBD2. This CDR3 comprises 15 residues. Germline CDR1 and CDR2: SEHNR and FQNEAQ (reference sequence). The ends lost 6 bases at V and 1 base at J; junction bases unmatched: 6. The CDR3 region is CASRKAGGLQETQYF. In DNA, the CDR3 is TGTGCCAGCAGAAAAGCGGGGGGCCTCCAAGAGACCCAGTACTTC.

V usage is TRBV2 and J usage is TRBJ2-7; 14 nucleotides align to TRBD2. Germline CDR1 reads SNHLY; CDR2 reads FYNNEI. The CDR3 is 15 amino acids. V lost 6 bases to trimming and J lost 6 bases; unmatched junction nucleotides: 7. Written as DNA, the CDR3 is TGTGCCAGCAGCACCGGACTAGCGGGGGGTATCGAGCAGTACTTC. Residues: CASSTGLAGGIEQYF. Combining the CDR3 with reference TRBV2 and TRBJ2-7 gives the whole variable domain EPEVTQTPSHQVTQMGQEVILRCVPISNHLYFYWYRQILGQKVEFLVSFYNNEISEKSEIFDDQFSVERPDGSNFTLKIRSTKLEDSAMYFCASSTGLAGGIEQYFGPGTRLTVT.

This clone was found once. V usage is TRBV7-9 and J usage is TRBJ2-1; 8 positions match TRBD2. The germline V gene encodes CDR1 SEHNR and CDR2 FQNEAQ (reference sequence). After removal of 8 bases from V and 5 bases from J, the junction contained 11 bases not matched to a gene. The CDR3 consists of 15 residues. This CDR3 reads CASSLGRGAHNEQFF. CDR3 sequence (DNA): TGTGCCAGCTCCCTTGGGCGGGGGGCTCACAATGAGCAGTTCTTC.